The rows below give T cell receptor beta chains drawn from one sample of a study of cytomegalovirus exposure and HLA in healthy donors. Profiling relied on immunoSEQ multiplex PCR, and the TCRdb table lists in-frame clones only, not all of them. Its clone listing holds approximately 45,000 clones. Sequences were obtained from PBMCs. These receptor sequences come from a male donor in good health and CMV-seronegative. Each CDR3 is given with its conserved first and last residue. D genes are given only for firm matches. Only some rows state a clone size, as once, few, many or a class for expanded clones.

D: TRBD2; J: TRBJ2-7; V: TRBV4-2; size: .; DNA: TGTGCCAGCAGCCAGGAGCGGGAGGGTTACGAGCAGTACTTC; CDR3: CASSQEREGYEQYF
D: TRBD1; J: TRBJ1-2; V: TRBV9; size: .; DNA: TGTGCCAGCAGCGAGGGGGACAGGGGGCTCTATGGCTACACCTTC; CDR3: CASSEGDRGLYGYTF
D: .; J: TRBJ1-1; V: TRBV10-1; size: .; DNA: TGCGCCAGCAGTGCACAGGTAAACACTGAAGCTTTCTTT; CDR3: CASSAQVNTEAFF
D: TRBD2; J: TRBJ2-1; V: TRBV30; size: .; DNA: TGTGCCTGGAACGAGCGGGGGGCCTCCAATGAGCAGTTCTTC; CDR3: CAWNERGASNEQFF
D: .; J: TRBJ1-1; V: TRBV19; size: .; DNA: TGTGCCAGTAGTATAGGAGTGCTGATGAACACTGAAGCTTTCTTT; CDR3: CASSIGVLMNTEAFF
D: TRBD1; J: TRBJ2-2; V: TRBV29-1; size: .; DNA: TGCAGCGTTGAAGATAGACAGGGATACACCGGGGAGCTGTTTTTT; CDR3: CSVEDRQGYTGELFF
D: .; J: TRBJ2-2; V: TRBV7-9; size: .; DNA: TGTGCCAGCAGCCCGACGGGGAACACCGGGGAGCTGTTTTTT; CDR3: CASSPTGNTGELFF
D: TRBD2; J: TRBJ2-5; V: TRBV4-1; size: .; DNA: TGCGCCAGCAGCGGGAGCGGGGGACACGAGACCCAGTACTTC; CDR3: CASSGSGGHETQYF
D: .; J: TRBJ1-6; V: TRBV28; size: .; DNA: TGTGCCAGCAGTTCAGGGGTTCTTACTTCACCCCTCCACTTT; CDR3: CASSSGVLTSPLHF
D: TRBD1; J: TRBJ2-2; V: TRBV4-2; size: .; DNA: TGTGCCAGCAGCCTGGCCGGGCCGGGACAGGGGGCAAACGGGGAGCTGTTTTTT; CDR3: CASSLAGPGQGANGELFF
D: TRBD1; J: TRBJ2-7; V: TRBV5-1; size: .; DNA: TGCGCCAGCAGCTTAGGACAGGAAACCTACGAGCAGTACTTC; CDR3: CASSLGQETYEQYF
D: TRBD1; J: TRBJ1-4; V: TRBV6-6; size: .; DNA: TGTGCCAGCGGAGACAGGGGGAATGAAAAACTGTTTTTT; CDR3: CASGDRGNEKLFF
D: .; J: TRBJ1-1; V: TRBV5-8; size: .; DNA: TGTGCCAGCAGCTTATTTAGAGCCCCGGGCACTGAAGCTTTCTTT; CDR3: CASSLFRAPGTEAFF
D: .; J: TRBJ1-2; V: TRBV4-1; size: .; DNA: TGCGCCAGCAGCCTCCCCTTCCCTCCCCTCGTGAGGAAGAATGAATCTAACTATGGCTACACCTTC; CDR3: CASSLPFPPLVRKNESNYGYTF
D: .; J: TRBJ2-1; V: TRBV5-1; size: .; DNA: TGCGCCAGCAGCTTGGTCGGGGGTAGGCCTGAGCAGTTCTTC; CDR3: CASSLVGGRPEQFF
D: TRBD2; J: TRBJ2-5; V: TRBV30; size: .; DNA: TGTGCCTGGAGTGGTCCTAGCGGGGGACAAGAGACCCAGTACTTC; CDR3: CAWSGPSGGQETQYF
D: .; J: TRBJ1-1; V: TRBV9; size: .; DNA: TGTGCCAGCAGCGTAGCTGGGCTGAACACTGAAGCTTTCTTT; CDR3: CASSVAGLNTEAFF
D: .; J: TRBJ1-2; V: TRBV12-5; size: .; DNA: TGTGCTAGTGGTTTGGGACTTTCGGGTTTCTATGGCTACACCTTC; CDR3: CASGLGLSGFYGYTF
D: TRBD1; J: TRBJ1-2; V: TRBV4-2; size: .; DNA: TGTGCCAGCAGCCAACCCGGGACAGGGGCCTACACCTTC; CDR3: CASSQPGTGAYTF
D: TRBD1; J: TRBJ2-7; V: TRBV19; size: .; DNA: TGTGCCAGTAAGGAACAGGGGCAGTACGAGCAGTACTTC; CDR3: CASKEQGQYEQYF
D: .; J: TRBJ2-2; V: TRBV6-6; size: .; DNA: TGTGCCAGCCCGGGTGGGACCGGGGAGCTGTTTTTT; CDR3: CASPGGTGELFF
D: .; J: TRBJ1-2; V: TRBV7-2; size: .; DNA: TGTGCCAGCAGCCCCACCCAAAGACAGAACTATGGCTACACCTTC; CDR3: CASSPTQRQNYGYTF
D: .; J: TRBJ2-7; V: TRBV29-1; size: .; DNA: TGCAGCGCAGACGCCTACAGGTTCGACCCACTATCCTACGAGCAGTACTTC; CDR3: CSADAYRFDPLSYEQYF
D: .; J: TRBJ2-1; V: TRBV4-1; size: .; DNA: TGCGCCAGCAGCCAAGATGGACAGACGGAGTTCTTC; CDR3: CASSQDGQTEFF
D: .; J: TRBJ2-7; V: TRBV28; size: .; DNA: TGTGCCAGCAGTTTACTGGCTACAGGTAACGAGCAGTACTTC; CDR3: CASSLLATGNEQYF
D: TRBD1; J: TRBJ1-2; V: TRBV27; size: .; DNA: TGTGCCAGCAGTTTAGGGGCAGGGGGCGCCCGGGGCTACACCTTC; CDR3: CASSLGAGGARGYTF
D: TRBD1; J: TRBJ2-7; V: TRBV29-1; size: .; DNA: TGCAGCGTTGTAACAGGGGGGTCCTACGAGCAGTACTTC; CDR3: CSVVTGGSYEQYF
D: .; J: TRBJ1-1; V: TRBV4-1; size: .; DNA: TGCGCCAGCACAAAGACAGAAGGGAACACTGAAGCTTTCTTT; CDR3: CASTKTEGNTEAFF
D: TRBD2; J: TRBJ2-5; V: TRBV4-2; size: .; DNA: TGTGCCAGCAGCCAAACTAGCGGGGCACAAGAGACCCAGTACTTC; CDR3: CASSQTSGAQETQYF
D: .; J: TRBJ2-5; V: TRBV9; size: .; DNA: TGTGCCAGCAGCGCACACCACAGGGATCAAGAGACCCAGTACTTC; CDR3: CASSAHHRDQETQYF
D: .; J: TRBJ1-5; V: TRBV23-1; size: .; DNA: TGCGCCAGCAGGGTGTGGAGGAATCAGCCCCAGCATTTT; CDR3: CASRVWRNQPQHF
D: TRBD1; J: TRBJ1-5; V: TRBV27; size: .; DNA: TGTGCCAGCAGTTTACAGACAGGGCTGGGTCAGCCCCAGCATTTT; CDR3: CASSLQTGLGQPQHF
D: TRBD1; J: TRBJ1-2; V: TRBV6-6; size: .; DNA: TGTGCCAGCAGTTGGGACAGGAATGGCTACACCTTC; CDR3: CASSWDRNGYTF
D: TRBD1; J: TRBJ2-2; V: TRBV29-1; size: .; DNA: TGCAGCGCCAAGATGACAGGGACGGGCACCGGGGAGCTGTTTTTT; CDR3: CSAKMTGTGTGELFF
D: TRBD1; J: TRBJ2-7; V: TRBV7-2; size: .; DNA: TGTGCCAGCAGCTGGGGGACAGGGGGATCCTACGAGCAGTACTTC; CDR3: CASSWGTGGSYEQYF
D: TRBD1; J: TRBJ1-1; V: TRBV28; size: .; DNA: TGTGCCAGCAGTACCCCCGGGACAGGGAGGACTGAAGCTTTCTTT; CDR3: CASSTPGTGRTEAFF
D: .; J: TRBJ1-3; V: TRBV18; size: .; DNA: TGTGCCAGCTCACCAGTGCAGGGCTCTGGAAACACCATATATTTT; CDR3: CASSPVQGSGNTIYF
D: .; J: TRBJ1-1; V: TRBV30; size: .; DNA: TGTGCCTGGAGTCAGGGAGGGAACACTGAAGCTTTCTTT; CDR3: CAWSQGGNTEAFF
D: .; J: TRBJ2-3; V: TRBV14; size: .; DNA: TGTGCCAGCAGCCAGATAGAGGCAGATACGCAGTATTTT; CDR3: CASSQIEADTQYF
D: .; J: TRBJ1-3; V: TRBV6-6; size: large; DNA: TGTGCCAGCAGTTACTCGTACGAGGGTGGAAACACCATATATTTT; CDR3: CASSYSYEGGNTIYF
D: TRBD1; J: TRBJ1-2; V: TRBV4-1; size: .; DNA: TGCGCCAGCAGCCAAGATCTTGCGACAGGGTATGGCTACACCTTC; CDR3: CASSQDLATGYGYTF
D: TRBD1; J: TRBJ2-1; V: TRBV29-1; size: .; DNA: TGCAGCACCCCGACAGGGTCTCCACCCGGTGAGCAGTTCTTC; CDR3: CSTPTGSPPGEQFF
D: .; J: TRBJ2-3; V: TRBV12-5; size: .; DNA: TGTGCTAGTGGTTTGGCTAGCTGGCCAGATACGCAGTATTTT; CDR3: CASGLASWPDTQYF
D: .; J: TRBJ1-6; V: TRBV9; size: .; DNA: TGTGCCAGCAGCGTCGGACATCCCTCACCCCTCCACTTT; CDR3: CASSVGHPSPLHF
D: TRBD1; J: TRBJ1-4; V: TRBV13; size: .; DNA: TGTGCCAGCAGCTCCCGACAGGGAGGTGAAAAACTGTTTTTT; CDR3: CASSSRQGGEKLFF